Shown below are 23 T cell receptor beta chains from a single sample sequenced in a study of beta chain features in type 1 diabetes. Regarding the study as a whole: Shortening of TCRB CDR3s, moderate but significant, appeared in all four CD4+ subsets of Type 1 diabetes patients.

Reverse transcription of all isolated RNA meant that expressed TCRB transcripts were sequenced. Assay used: immunoSEQ multiplex PCR; TCRdb lists only in-frame clones, some missing. The repertoire holds 300,000 to 350,000 clones, with roughly 9% as singletons. Antigen specificity for these receptors is unknown. Sequences were obtained from central memory CD4+ T cells from blood. These TCRs come from a man younger than 45 with type 1 diabetes.

The genes are TRBV29-1 and TRBJ1-1; D might be TRBD1 (6 bases). Germline values: CDR1 SQVTM, CDR2 ANQGSEA. V lost 4 bases and J lost 5, with 14 bases in between. CDR3 length equals 13 residues. CDR3 in amino acids: CSVVGSGATEAFF. DNA for the CDR3: TGCAGCGTTGTCGGGTCAGGGGCTACTGAAGCTTTCTTT. Filled out from reference TRBV29-1 and TRBJ1-1, the complete variable domain reads SAVISQKPSRDICQRGTSLTIQCQVDSQVTMMFWYRQQPGQSLTLIATANQGSEATYESGFVIDKFPISRPNLTFSTLTVSNMSPEDSSIYLCSVVGSGATEAFFGQGTRLTVV.

This clone was counted a few times. The chain uses TRBV2 and TRBJ2-7, with D hard to call. Looked up from germline, CDR1 is SNHLY and CDR2 is FYNNEI. The CDR3 spans 13 residues. V was cut by 7 bases and J by 5 bases, with 15 bases left in between. The CDR3 sequence: CASKGSSVHEQYF. The CDR3 coding sequence is TGTGCCAGCAAGGGTAGCAGCGTCCACGAGCAGTACTTC. Drawing the rest from reference TRBV2 and TRBJ2-7, the complete variable domain is EPEVTQTPSHQVTQMGQEVILRCVPISNHLYFYWYRQILGQKVEFLVSFYNNEISEKSEIFDDQFSVERPDGSNFTLKIRSTKLEDSAMYFCASKGSSVHEQYFGPGTRLTVT.

The chain links TRBV5-1 to TRBJ1-6; D is unclear. The CDR3 runs to 15 residues. Per the germline V gene, CDR1 is SGHRS and CDR2 is YFSETQ. With 0 bases removed from V and 7 bases from J, the gap between germline ends came to 11 bases. CDR3 sequence reads: CASSLDEVKNSPLHF. CDR3 sequence (DNA): TGCGCCAGCAGCTTGGACGAGGTGAAGAATTCACCCCTCCACTTT.

This clone appeared a few times. Other DNA sequences in this specimen translate into the identical CDR3. This chain joins TRBV7-9 and TRBJ1-2, with D maybe TRBD1 (5 bases). The V end lost 4 bases, the J end lost 2 bases, and 8 bases lay between the germline ends. This CDR3 comprises 13 residues. Germline V gene sequence: CDR1 SEHNR, CDR2 FQNEAQ (reference sequence). The CDR3 DNA reads TGTGCCAGCAGCTCAAGGGACAACTATGGCTACACCTTC. This gives the protein CASSSRDNYGYTF.

This clone showed up just a few times. The chain combines TRBV7-2 with TRBJ1-4; maybe TRBD1 (6 bases). Germline-derived CDR1 and CDR2 are SGHTA and FQGNSA. CDR3 length equals 16 residues. Between the trimmed V and J ends, which lost 6 bases and 4 bases, there was a span of 18 bases. CDR3 bases: TGTGCCAGCAGTTCCGGAAGGGGGGCTTATAATGAAAAACTGTTTTTT. This codes for CASSSGRGAYNEKLFF. Together with reference TRBV7-2 and TRBJ1-4, the CDR3 gives the full variable domain: GAGVSQSPSNKVTEKGKDVELRCDPISGHTALYWYRQSLGQGLEFLIYFQGNSAPDKSGLPSDRFSAERTGGSVSTLTIQRTQQEDSAVYLCASSSGRGAYNEKLFFGSGTQLSVL.

This clone was seen a handful of times. The gene calls are TRBV29-1 and TRBJ1-1, with unresolved D. Germline-derived CDR1 and CDR2 are SQVTM and ANQGSEA. The CDR3 contains 13 residues. The V end lost 5 bases, the J end lost 0 bases, and 10 bases lay between the germline ends. The CDR3 spells CSVHMQMNTEAFF. CDR3 DNA sequence: TGCAGCGTTCATATGCAGATGAACACTGAAGCTTTCTTT.

In its sample, this clone was seen a few times. The chain couples TRBV7-9 to TRBJ2-1; D gene ambiguous. Trimming removed 5 bases at V and 7 bases at J, with 18 bases between. Germline V CDR1 and CDR2: SEHNR, FQNEAQ (reference sequence). This CDR3 has 15 residues. CDR3 DNA sequence: TGTGCCAGCAGCCCCCCGAGGAATTCCCAAAATGAGCAGTTCTTC. It codes for CASSPPRNSQNEQFF.

This clone was recorded a few times. This sequence joins TRBV6-5 and TRBJ2-4; D unresolved. CDR3 length: 14 residues. V gave up 8 bases and J gave up 1 base, with 12 bases separating them. Germline assignment: CDR1 MNHEY and CDR2 SVGAGI. The CDR3: CASPARRAKNIQYF. In DNA form, the CDR3 reads TGTGCCAGCCCCGCGCGGCGGGCCAAAAACATTCAGTACTTC.

This clone was detected only a few times. The J gene is TRBJ2-1, the V gene TRBV5-1, with TRBD1 matching 7 bases. Germline CDR1 reads SGHRS; CDR2 reads YFSETQ. Trimming at V came to 3 bases and at J to 9 bases, leaving 6 bases not matched to a gene. This CDR3 is built from 13 residues. The CDR3 is CASSSLQGFEQFF. The CDR3 DNA is TGCGCCAGCAGCTCACTACAGGGGTTTGAGCAGTTCTTC.

This clone appeared a few times. The chain combines TRBV6-5 with TRBJ1-2; 7 nucleotides match TRBD1. Germline V gives CDR1 MNHEY, CDR2 SVGAGI. V lost 4 bases to trimming and J lost 8 bases; unmatched junction nucleotides: 10. This CDR3 spans 14 amino acids. The CDR3 reads CASSSSGTAKGYTF. The CDR3 nucleotides are TGTGCCAGCAGTTCCTCCGGGACAGCCAAGGGCTACACCTTC.

Note on this clone: Within the sample, other DNA sequences also encode this same CDR3. This chain joins TRBV7-2 and TRBJ1-6; D is unresolved. Trimming took off 1 base at V and 10 bases at J, with 5 bases between the two ends. CDR3 length: 12 amino acids. In germline, CDR1 is SGHTA, CDR2 FQGNSA. This chain's CDR3 is CASSLDGSPLHF. The CDR3 DNA is TGTGCCAGCAGCTTAGATGGCTCACCCCTCCACTTT. Drawing the rest from reference TRBV7-2 and TRBJ1-6, the complete variable domain is GAGVSQSPSNKVTEKGKDVELRCDPISGHTALYWYRQSLGQGLEFLIYFQGNSAPDKSGLPSDRFSAERTGGSVSTLTIQRTQQEDSAVYLCASSLDGSPLHFGNGTRLTVT.

In its sample, this clone was seen a few times. The J gene is TRBJ1-3, the V gene TRBV10-3; tentative D call: TRBD1 (6 bases). Germline V gene sequence: CDR1 ENHRY, CDR2 SYGVKD. This CDR3 comprises 15 residues. The ends were cut back, 2 bases at V and 0 bases at J, with 8 bases in the middle. The CDR3 loop is CAISEGDISGNTIYF. The CDR3 bases are TGTGCCATCAGTGAGGGGGACATCTCTGGAAACACCATATATTTT.

The chain joins TRBV2 to TRBJ1-5; 8 bases align to TRBD1. The length of the CDR3 is 15 residues. Germline CDR1 reads SNHLY; CDR2 reads FYNNEI. J lost 2 bases, V lost 10 bases, and 10 bases had no gene match. DNA for the CDR3: TGTGCCACCCAGACAGGGGAAGGGGGCAATCAGCCCCAGCATTTT. Protein: CATQTGEGGNQPQHF.

This clone occurred many times. The V gene is TRBV4-3, the J gene TRBJ2-7; perhaps D is TRBD1 or TRBD2 (5 bases each). CDR1 is LGHNA, CDR2 YSLEER, per germline. The V and J ends lost 1 base and 2 bases respectively, with 15 bases between them. This CDR3 contains 16 residues. CDR3 in DNA: TGCGCCAGCAGCCAAGCTGGGGCAGGAGGCACCTACGAGCAGTACTTC. This codes for CASSQAGAGGTYEQYF.

The J gene is TRBJ2-1, the V gene TRBV29-1, with TRBD2 matching over 8 bases. Looked up from germline, CDR1 is SQVTM and CDR2 is ANQGSEA. The V segment lost 3 bases and the J segment 8 bases; nucleotides outside the gene matches: 6. The CDR3 loop spans 13 amino acids. The DNA for the CDR3 is TGCAGCGTTGATGGCGGGGGGAGGGATGAGCAGTTCTTC. This translates into CSVDGGGRDEQFF.

As concerns this clone: A clone one base away is much larger, so this may be a read error. The genes are TRBV29-1 and TRBJ2-5, with D hard to call. Germline-derived CDR1 and CDR2 are SQVTM and ANQGSEA. This CDR3 has 13 residues. The CDR3 sequence: CSGEGQLGETQYF. The DNA of the CDR3 is TGCAGCGGTGAAGGGCAGCTAGGGGAGACCCAGTACTTC. The variable domain in full, completed from reference TRBV29-1 and TRBJ2-5, reads SAVISQKPSRDICQRGTSLTIQCQVDSQVTMMFWYRQQPGQSLTLIATANQGSEATYESGFVIDKFPISRPNLTFSTLTVSNMSPEDSSIYLCSGEGQLGETQYFGPGTRLLVL.

This clone has a handful of counts. This rearrangement joins TRBV7-9 to TRBJ1-6, with D perhaps matching TRBD1 (6 bases). The CDR3 consists of 14 residues. V was trimmed by 5 bases and J by 10 bases, leaving 15 bases between them. Germline CDR1 is SEHNR and CDR2 is FQNEAQ (reference sequence). CDR3 nucleotide sequence: TGTGCCAGCAGCGTACGGACAGACAAGTCACCCCTCCACTTT. Translation: CASSVRTDKSPLHF.

The chain combines TRBV29-1 with TRBJ1-2; 7 nucleotides align to TRBD1. Germline V CDR1 and CDR2: SQVTM, ANQGSEA. The CDR3 sequence is 15 residues long. V trimming: 6 bases; J trimming: 4 bases; junction bases outside the gene matches: 14. The CDR3 here is CSVPVGDRASYGYTF. The CDR3, as DNA: TGCAGCGTCCCAGTCGGGGACAGAGCTAGCTATGGCTACACCTTC.

This clone was detected a few times. The chain employs TRBV5-1 and TRBJ2-2; D uncertain. The CDR3 totals 13 residues. V lost 0 bases and J 7 bases, leaving 7 bases between the germline ends. Germline values: CDR1 SGHRS, CDR2 YFSETQ. In nucleotides, the CDR3 is TGCGCCAGCAGCTTGGGGGTCCACGGGGAGCTGTTTTTT. This gives the protein CASSLGVHGELFF.

The genes are TRBV7-2 and TRBJ1-2; no clear D. Per germline, CDR1 SGHTA and CDR2 FQGNSA. The V and J ends lost 5 bases and 7 bases respectively, with 14 bases between them. The CDR3 is made up of 13 amino acids. The CDR3 reads CASSPARKGGYTF. The CDR3 DNA is TGTGCCAGCAGCCCTGCGAGGAAAGGTGGCTACACCTTC.

This clone was observed a handful of times. V is TRBV4-3 and J is TRBJ2-2; D unresolved. Trimming stripped 1 base from V and 4 bases from J, with 7 bases between. Germline lookup yields CDR1 LGHNA and CDR2 YSLEER. This CDR3 comprises 14 residues. The CDR3 bases are TGCGCCAGCAGCCAAGCACAACTCACCGGGGAGCTGTTTTTT. As protein: CASSQAQLTGELFF.

This clone occurred many times. V usage is TRBV2 and J usage is TRBJ2-1, with 9 positions matching TRBD1. After removal of 5 bases from V and 10 bases from J, the junction contained 3 bases not matched to a gene. CDR3 size: 12 residues. Germline loops: CDR1 SNHLY, CDR2 FYNNEI. The CDR3 spells CASSTGGWEQFF. DNA of the CDR3: TGTGCCAGCAGTACAGGGGGCTGGGAGCAGTTCTTC.

The CDR3 nucleotides read TGTGCCAGCAGCTTGGACGGGCAGGCCCCCCAAGGCGTCCTGACTTTC. This sequence encodes CASSLDGQAPQGVLTF. V and J are TRBV5-6 and TRBJ2-6; D not resolved. CDR3 length: 16 residues. Trimming took 0 bases from V and 12 from J, leaving 19 bases between them. The germline CDR1 and CDR2 sequences are SGHDT and YYEEEE.